The entry below gives a single T cell receptor (beta chain) sequence along with its context. Authors' processing steps: Amplification of reference gene primers was used by the study to estimate nucleated cell counts. Clones were read by immunoSEQ multiplex PCR, and TCRdb kept only the in-frame ones, dropping some. V, J and clone size are those of that table, while D and trimming were read from the DNA. The sample has nearly 200,000 clones; 70% to 90% are singletons. The sample is drawn from a study of blood T cell repertoires in COVID-19. Turning to the study itself: Italy, Spain and the United States were the sources of the convalescent and acute COVID-19 samples. PBMCs, B-cell-depleted T cells, or T cells were the source of the cDNA or gDNA that made up the material.

Input material: peripheral blood. This clonotype originated in a woman in her seventies with active or convalescent COVID-19.

CDR3 region: CAIRGTGEGQPQHF. CDR3 nucleotides: TGTGCCATCAGGGGGACAGGGGAGGGCCAGCCCCAGCATTTT. This rearrangement joins TRBV10-3 to TRBJ1-5, with 10 bases lining up with TRBD1. From germline, CDR1 is ENHRY and CDR2 SYGVKD. V was clipped by 6 bases and J by 7 bases; unmatched bases: 6. The CDR3 spans 14 residues.